This TCR beta chain was identified during a study of blood T cell repertoires in COVID-19 (dated by TCRdb to 2018 to 2021). About the full investigation: Samples from collaborators originated in the United States, Italy and Spain and spanned both the acute and convalescent phases of COVID-19. The material from the prospective study consisted of cDNA or gDNA derived from T cells, B-cell-depleted T cells, or PBMCs. Deeply sampled blood TCRbeta repertoires from subjects exposed to, actively infected with, or recovered from COVID-19 were included in the dataset. The repertoires were made available in a free public database intended to serve as a resource for research on the immune response to SARS-CoV-2. The samples were drawn from the first 160 participants of the ongoing ImmuneRACE study and from over 950 subjects provided by 6 global collaborators. A de-identified subject ID, COVID-19 status, age in years and sex were almost always included in the sample metadata. HLA class I and class II types, where available, came from metadata supplied by the sample provider rather than from assay-based typing. Overall results and qualifications from the work: Clinical and demographic metadata were provided uncurated, with the amount varying by source and participant.

About this clone itself: Its cognate antigen has yet to be identified. Base-call qualities are not available, and no considerably larger clone is one nucleotide away.

The immunoSEQ Assay, a bias-controlled multiplex PCR, was used to amplify TCRbeta CDR3 regions from genomic DNA. From the authors' description of their analysis: Within the assay, amplification of reference gene primers was used to estimate how many nucleated cells each sample contained. To quantify the absolute abundance of each unique TCRbeta CDR3 rearrangement, sequence reads were collapsed and filtered. For each sample, productive Simpson clonality was calculated as the square root of Simpson's diversity index over productive rearrangements. TCRdb obtained this table from immuneACCESS and retained in-frame rearrangements with V and J assigned. These tables miss some clones; where compared with another copy, unresolved V genes account for less than half of the shortfall, and the remainder is unexplained. V, J and clone size reflect that table, while D and trimming were determined from the DNA. Here the sample has 150,000 or so clones; 80% to 90% occur a single time. Of the sample, roughly 13% falls within the top ten clones.

At one collaborating source in Seattle, patients were enrolled during active infection and were followed longitudinally through the course of disease. The collaborating institutions used their own protocols to collect whole blood in K2EDTA tubes. For TCRbeta analysis, collaborator samples were shipped as frozen whole blood, as isolated PBMCs, or as DNA extracted from either sample type. The CDR3 starts with the cysteine, ends with the phenylalanine, and has 14 residues. The only DNA kept is the CDR3, 42 bases in frame from the first base. CDR1 and CDR2 are read off the germline V gene as MDHEN and SYDVKM. Trimming removed 3 bases from V and 5 bases from J, leaving 13 bases between the germline ends.

The clonotype was recovered from a man younger than 30 with COVID-19, enrolled during active disease. Sequenced: peripheral blood. This chain is built from TRBV28 and TRBJ1-1; the D gene is perhaps TRBD1, from 5 matching bases. Here is the DNA: TGTGCCAGCAGTTTTTGGGGGGTTCGGACTGAAGCTTTCTTT. Its protein product is CASSFWGVRTEAFF.